This T cell receptor beta chain comes out of a study of blood T cell repertoires in COVID-19. Residents of about two dozen US areas, aged about 18 to 95 years, made up the participants. Individuals in the exposed group had encountered a COVID-19 case within 2 weeks preceding study entry. Libraries were prepared by immunoSEQ multiplex PCR; TCRdb keeps only in-frame clonotypes and omits some of them. Here the sample spans 280,000 or so clones, roughly nine tenths being singletons. Trimming removed 5 bases from V and 0 bases from J; junction bases left unmatched: 4. Per germline, CDR1 SEHNR and CDR2 FQNEAQ (reference sequence). The CDR3 length is 15 residues.

Sequencing used PBMCs or T cells enriched from blood (not recorded which). The gene calls are TRBV7-9 and TRBJ1-3; TRBD1 matches at 7 bases. The receptor was isolated from a woman aged 45-59 years who had been exposed to COVID-19. The CDR3, as DNA: TGTGCCAGCAGCCAGGGACAGTCCTCTGGAAACACCATATATTTT. Protein product: CASSQGQSSGNTIYF.